What follows are 6 T cell receptor beta chains derived from one specimen sequenced in a study of OX40 agonist ivuxolimab in advanced cancers. The table came from immunoSEQ multiplex PCR; TCRdb's copy has only in-frame clones and leaves some out. Of 95,000 or so clones listed, 92% are singletons. Sequenced here: CD4+ or CD8+ T cells sorted from blood, sampled in a trial of the OX40 agonist ivuxolimab. The receptors shown here come from an adult with an advanced solid tumor such as melanoma, head and neck, liver or kidney cancer.

J is TRBJ1-5 and V is TRBV2, with 7 bases identical to TRBD1. Germline V gene sequence: CDR1 SNHLY, CDR2 FYNNEI. This CDR3 contains 15 residues. J lost 1 base, V lost 6 bases, and 6 bases had no gene match. This CDR3 is CASRETTGSNQPQHF. CDR3 DNA: TGTGCCAGCAGGGAGACGACAGGGAGCAATCAGCCCCAGCATTTT.

The chain employs TRBV2 and TRBJ1-1; 7 bases match TRBD1. Trimming at V came to 5 bases and at J to 5 bases, leaving 8 bases not matched to a gene. Germline CDR1 and CDR2: SNHLY and FYNNEI. The CDR3 runs 14 residues. The CDR3 protein is CASSRTGARTEAFF. The DNA for the CDR3 is TGTGCCAGCAGTCGTACAGGGGCGAGGACTGAAGCTTTCTTT.

A few counts support this clone. The chain links TRBV5-1 to TRBJ1-2; 8 positions agree with TRBD1. The V segment lost 3 bases and the J segment 4 bases; nucleotides outside the gene matches: 8. The germline V gene encodes CDR1 SGHRS and CDR2 YFSETQ. The CDR3 covers 15 residues. In DNA, the CDR3 is TGCGCCAGCAGCTCCGGGACAGGTGACCCCTATGGCTACACCTTC. It is translated as CASSSGTGDPYGYTF. The full variable domain, its missing parts supplied by reference TRBV5-1 and TRBJ1-2, is KAGVTQTPRYLIKTRGQQVTLSCSPISGHRSVSWYQQTPGQGLQFLFEYFSETQRNKGNFPGRFSGRQFSNSRSEMNVSTLELGDSALYLCASSSGTGDPYGYTFGSGTRLTVV.

A single count supports this clone. This chain links TRBV30 with TRBJ2-3, with a weak D call TRBD1 (6 bases). Germline V gene lookup returns CDR1 GTSNPN and CDR2 SVGIG (reference sequence). V lost 5 bases, J lost 3 bases, and 12 bases lay in between. This CDR3 is 13 amino acids long. DNA for the CDR3: TGTGCCTGGCACAGGGATCGGACAGATACGCAGTATTTT. Its translation: CAWHRDRTDTQYF.

This chain connects TRBV29-1 to TRBJ2-3; D not certain. The germline V gene encodes CDR1 SQVTM and CDR2 ANQGSEA. V lost 4 bases, J lost 1 base, and 15 bases lay in between. CDR3 size: 15 residues. The CDR3 DNA follows: TGCAGCGTTGCCGGGCGGCCGGCCGGCACAGATACGCAGTATTTT. Encoded protein: CSVAGRPAGTDTQYF.

The gene calls are TRBV6-1 and TRBJ2-3; D is ambiguous. CDR3 length equals 14 residues. With 0 bases removed from V and 2 bases from J, the gap between germline ends came to 6 bases. Germline V gene lookup returns CDR1 MNHNS and CDR2 SASEGT. CDR3 sequence: CASSEAGSTDTQYF. CDR3 nucleotide sequence: TGTGCCAGCAGTGAAGCCGGTTCCACAGATACGCAGTATTTT.